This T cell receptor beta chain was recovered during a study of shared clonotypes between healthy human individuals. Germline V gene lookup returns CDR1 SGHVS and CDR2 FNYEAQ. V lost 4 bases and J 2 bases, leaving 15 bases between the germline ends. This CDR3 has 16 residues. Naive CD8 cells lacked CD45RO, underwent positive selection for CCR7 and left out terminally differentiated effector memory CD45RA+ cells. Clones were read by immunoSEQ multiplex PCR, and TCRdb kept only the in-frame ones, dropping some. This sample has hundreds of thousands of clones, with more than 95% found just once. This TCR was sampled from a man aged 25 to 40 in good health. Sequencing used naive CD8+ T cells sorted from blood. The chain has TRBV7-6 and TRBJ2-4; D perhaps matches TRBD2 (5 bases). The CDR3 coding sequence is TGTGCCAGCAGCTCCCGACGGGGTAATACCAAAAACATTCAGTACTTC. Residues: CASSSRRGNTKNIQYF.